The 21 T cell receptor beta chains listed next were all sequenced from one sample in a study of blood T cells in healthy people across ages. For the second PCR, which ran for 7 to 11 cycles, a sample-barcoded 5' primer and a J-beta primer mix were used. Via MiXCR, TCRdb re-called the 5' RACE reads, giving one row per CDR3 protein. This table holds 1.2 million to 1.5 million distinct CDR3 sequences, roughly 40% found once. Sequenced: blood. Receptor source: a woman under 30 in good health.

This clonotype has more than one count but fewer than ten. The chain's CDR3 is CATSDPGPYYEQYF. The CDR3 nucleotides read TGTGCCACCAGTGATCCCGGACCCTACTACGAGCAGTACTTC. This chain connects TRBV24-1 to TRBJ2-7; D unresolved. This CDR3 has 14 residues. V was pared by 3 bases and J by 3 bases, with 11 bases between. In germline, CDR1 is KGHDR, CDR2 SFDVKD.

This clonotype was counted only a few times. The rearrangement joins TRBV20-1 to TRBJ2-7; 11 bases are shared with TRBD2. This CDR3 spans 18 amino acids. Germline assignment: CDR1 DFQATT and CDR2 SNEGSKA (reference sequence). Trimming took 0 bases from V and 0 from J; bases not matched to a gene: 10. The CDR3 DNA follows: TGCAGTGCTAGAGACAACTCCCCTAGCGGGGGGTTCTCCTACGAGCAGTACTTC. Translation gives CSARDNSPSGGFSYEQYF.

This clonotype turned up a few times. J is TRBJ2-5 and V is TRBV10-3; 9 bases match TRBD1. CDR3 length equals 15 residues. Germline CDR1 and CDR2: ENHRY and SYGVKD. The V segment lost 3 bases and the J segment 0 bases; nucleotides outside the gene matches: 2. The CDR3 DNA is TGTGCCATCAGTGAAGGGACAGGGAACCAAGAGACCCAGTACTTC. Its protein product is CAISEGTGNQETQYF.

A word on this clonotype: One junction end does not reproduce the germline sequence, and a read error may be involved. The genes are TRBV27 and TRBJ2-7; 8 nucleotides align to TRBD2. Germline CDR1 is MNHEY and CDR2 is SMNVEV (reference sequence). The CDR3 is 14 residues long. This CDR3 reads CAGRPGGSSYEQYF. As DNA, the CDR3 is TGTGCCGGCAGACCGGGGGGGTCCTCCTACGAGCAGTACTTC.

The sample holds a few counts of this clonotype. CDR3 amino acids: CASSLFSLYSPSEGGYTF. CDR3 DNA: TGTGCCAGCAGTTTGTTTTCATTATATTCCCCCAGTGAGGGTGGCTACACCTTC. The chain is built from TRBV12-3 or TRBV12-4 and TRBJ1-2; D not certain. The CDR3 has 18 residues. The V and J ends lost 3 bases and 7 bases respectively, with 27 bases between them.

This clonotype was counted ten times or more. The CDR3 sequence is CASSREETQYF. CDR3 coding DNA: TGTGCCAGCAGTCGAGAAGAGACCCAGTACTTC. The chain carries TRBV12-3 or TRBV12-4 and TRBJ2-5; unclear D gene. The germline V and J ends were trimmed by 5 bases and 3 bases, with 4 bases remaining between them. The CDR3 runs 11 residues.

This clonotype was recorded once. CDR3: CASSYPRQMPYEQYF. The DNA for the CDR3 is TGTGCCAGCAGTTACCCCCGACAGATGCCCTACGAGCAGTACTTC. The genes are TRBV6-5 and TRBJ2-7, with a weak D call TRBD1 (5 bases). V lost 2 bases, J lost 2 bases, and 13 bases lay in between. In germline, CDR1 is MNHEY, CDR2 SVGAGI. The CDR3 has 15 amino acids.

In its sample, this clonotype was seen many times. The rearrangement uses TRBV6-1 and TRBJ2-6, with D perhaps TRBD1 (5 bases). Trimming pared 0 bases from V and 15 bases from J, leaving 6 bases between. Germline values: CDR1 MNHNS, CDR2 SASEGT. The CDR3 loop spans 11 amino acids. CDR3 DNA sequence: TGTGCCAGCAGTGAAGCGGACAACCTGACTTTC. Its translation: CASSEADNLTF.

Only a few counts were recorded for this clonotype. The chain uses TRBV20-1 and TRBJ2-3; TRBD2 matches 8 bases. This CDR3 has 14 amino acids. The trim removed 1 base at V and 2 bases at J, leaving 2 bases unmatched. Looked up from germline, CDR1 is DFQATT and CDR2 is SNEGSKA (reference sequence). The CDR3 DNA reads as TGCAGTGCTAGAGGTAGCGGGAACACAGATACGCAGTATTTT. Translation gives CSARGSGNTDTQYF.

The chain joins TRBV12-3 or TRBV12-4 to TRBJ1-4; D remains ambiguous. V lost 2 bases and J 10 bases, leaving 8 bases between the germline ends. The CDR3 runs 12 residues. The CDR3 DNA reads TGTGCCAGCAGTTTAAATGAGGGAAAACTGTTTTTT. Encoded protein: CASSLNEGKLFF.

This chain connects TRBV4-2 to TRBJ1-5; D might be TRBD1 (5 bases). V lost 0 bases and J 6 bases, leaving 15 bases between the germline ends. In germline, CDR1 is LGHNA, CDR2 YNFKEQ. This CDR3 is 16 amino acids long. CDR3 sequence: CASSQDIREGRQPQHF. The CDR3 DNA reads TGTGCCAGCAGCCAAGATATCAGGGAGGGACGTCAGCCCCAGCATTTT.

This clonotype was found a few times. The chain has TRBV20-1 and TRBJ2-1; 10 bases agree with TRBD2. Germline V gene data show CDR1 as DFQATT and CDR2 as SNEGSKA (reference sequence). The CDR3 runs 14 residues. V shed 1 base and J 7 bases; nucleotides not matched to a gene: 4. The CDR3 reads CSARVGTSENEQFF. In nucleotides, the CDR3 is TGCAGTGCTAGAGTCGGGACTAGCGAGAATGAGCAGTTCTTC.

The chain has TRBV6-5 and TRBJ2-2; possibly TRBD2 for D (6 bases). The V end was cut by 0 bases, the J end by 5 bases, with 10 bases between. The CDR3 is made up of 15 amino acids. CDR1 is MNHEY, CDR2 SVGAGI, per germline. The CDR3: CASSYSQGGTGELFF. In DNA, the CDR3 is TGTGCCAGCAGTTACTCCCAGGGAGGAACCGGGGAGCTGTTTTTT.

The chain employs TRBV7-2 and TRBJ2-1; 7 bases map to TRBD2. After removal of 4 bases from V and 6 bases from J, the junction contained 12 bases not matched to a gene. The CDR3 runs to 16 residues. CDR1 and CDR2 (germline): SGHTA, FQGNSA. CDR3 sequence reads: CASSYAGGGPSNEQFF. For the CDR3, the DNA is TGTGCCAGCAGCTACGCAGGCGGGGGTCCCTCCAATGAGCAGTTCTTC.

This clonotype was seen a few times. The V and J genes are TRBV2 and TRBJ1-4; possible D gene TRBD1, 5 bases. Germline assignment: CDR1 SNHLY and CDR2 FYNNEI. The V end was cut by 4 bases, the J end by 0 bases, with 6 bases between. The CDR3 runs 14 residues. In DNA form, the CDR3 reads TGTGCCAGCAGTGGACAGACAACTAATGAAAAACTGTTTTTT. Its protein is CASSGQTTNEKLFF.

This clonotype was detected a few times. J is TRBJ2-7 and V is TRBV20-1; 8 bases are shared with TRBD1. Germline CDR1 and CDR2: DFQATT and SNEGSKA (reference sequence). J lost 5 bases, V lost 1 base, and 7 bases had no gene match. CDR3 size: 14 residues. The CDR3 DNA sequence: TGCAGTGCTAGAGTGGGACAGGCCTCTAACGAGCAGTACTTC. Protein: CSARVGQASNEQYF.

This chain joins TRBV2 and TRBJ1-1, with D hard to call. V lost 4 bases and J lost 5, with 14 bases in between. CDR1 is SNHLY, CDR2 FYNNEI, per germline. This CDR3 is built from 14 residues. This chain's CDR3 is CASSVQGVETEAFF. The CDR3 region has the DNA TGTGCCAGCAGTGTCCAAGGAGTGGAGACTGAAGCTTTCTTT. Full variable domain (outside the CDR3, taken from reference TRBV2 and TRBJ1-1): EPEVTQTPSHQVTQMGQEVILRCVPISNHLYFYWYRQILGQKVEFLVSFYNNEISEKSEIFDDQFSVERPDGSNFTLKIRSTKLEDSAMYFCASSVQGVETEAFFGQGTRLTVV.

The V call is TRBV29-1, the J call TRBJ2-7; the D is unclear. The V gene lost 5 bases and the J gene lost 2 bases, with 13 bases spanning the gap. CDR1 SQVTM and CDR2 ANQGSEA come from the germline V gene. The CDR3 runs to 13 residues. CDR3 loop: CSVQVGLTYEQYF. The CDR3 nucleotides are TGCAGCGTTCAGGTGGGGTTAACCTACGAGCAGTACTTC.

This rearrangement joins TRBV20-1 to TRBJ2-7, with TRBD2 as a possible D gene (7 bases). CDR1 is DFQATT, CDR2 SNEGSKA, per germline (reference sequence). The CDR3 spans 15 residues. The V gene lost 1 base and the J gene lost 2 bases, with 15 bases spanning the gap. The CDR3: CSARVRGAAPYEQYF. In nucleotides, the CDR3 is TGCAGTGCTAGAGTCCGGGGGGCCGCTCCCTACGAGCAGTACTTC.

CDR3 DNA sequence: TGCAGTGCTAGAGGCGGCGGGAGGGCCGTCGGGGAGCTGTTTTTT. As protein: CSARGGGRAVGELFF. This rearrangement joins TRBV20-1 to TRBJ2-2, with 9 bases that match TRBD2. The CDR3 is 15 residues long. Germline CDR1 and CDR2: DFQATT and SNEGSKA (reference sequence). J lost 7 bases, V lost 1 base, and 7 bases had no gene match.

J is TRBJ2-3 and V is TRBV11-3; the D gene is possibly TRBD2 (5 bases). V dropped 5 bases and J dropped 2 bases, with 20 bases sitting between them. Germline CDR1 is SGHNT and CDR2 is YENEEA. The CDR3 loop spans 17 amino acids. CDR3 sequence: CASSLNPAGIDTDTQYF. CDR3 DNA: TGTGCCAGCAGCCTCAACCCGGCCGGGATCGACACAGATACGCAGTATTTT.